A selection of T cell receptor beta chains follows, all from one sample in a study of early T cells in non-severe SARS-CoV-2 infection. In TCRdb, the 5' RACE reads were re-called with MiXCR into one record per CDR3 protein. The table includes over 50,000 distinct CDR3 sequences, under 8.5% detected once. Source material: whole blood. These receptors all stem from an adult who was a healthcare worker with PCR-confirmed SARS-CoV-2 infection or an uninfected control (not recorded which). CDR3s include the opening cysteine and the closing phenylalanine or tryptophan. The D gene is left open where the match is weak. Size is stated for part of the rows, as once, few or many counts, or as a class when the clone is expanded.

j_call v_call clone_size d_call cdr3_aa cdr3_nt
TRBJ2-1 TRBV5-1 many . CASSLQSSPYNEQFF TGCGCCAGCAGCTTGCAAAGCTCCCCATACAATGAGCAGTTCTTC
TRBJ2-3 TRBV28 . . CASSAPRASTDTQYF TGTGCCAGCAGTGCCCCTAGGGCTAGCACAGATACGCAGTATTTT
TRBJ2-3 TRBV28 few TRBD2 CASTQAGGSDTQYF TGTGCCAGCACCCAAGCGGGAGGTTCAGATACGCAGTATTTT
TRBJ2-3 TRBV6-5 few . CASSSRLGDTQYF TGTGCCAGCAGTTCGAGGTTGGGAGATACGCAGTATTTT
TRBJ2-4 TRBV20-1 many TRBD2 CSAGLAGDKNIQYF TGCAGTGCGGGACTAGCGGGGGACAAAAACATTCAGTACTTC
TRBJ2-3 TRBV7-2 . . CASSLQGHTADTQYF TGTGCCAGCAGCCTACAGGGCCATACGGCAGATACGCAGTATTTT
TRBJ2-2 TRBV12-3/TRBV12-4 many TRBD2 CASSRTSGSLGTGELFF TGTGCCAGCAGCCGGACTAGCGGGAGTCTGGGCACCGGGGAGCTGTTTTTT
TRBJ2-3 TRBV4-2 many TRBD2 CASREVAGARTDTQYF TGTGCCAGCAGAGAAGTAGCGGGGGCACGCACAGATACGCAGTATTTT
TRBJ2-7 TRBV28 few TRBD2 CASSLSQGLGMEDQYF TGTGCCAGCAGTCTTTCCCAGGGACTAGGCATGGAGGATCAGTACTTC
TRBJ1-6 TRBV20-1 . . CSASGGVNSPLHF TGCAGTGCTAGCGGAGGGGTTAATTCACCCCTCCACTTT
TRBJ1-1 TRBV9 many . CASSVAQWARDTEAFF TGTGCCAGCAGCGTAGCTCAGTGGGCTCGAGACACTGAAGCTTTCTTT
TRBJ2-3 TRBV15 many TRBD2 CATSRAGGGTDTQYF TGTGCCACCAGCAGGGCGGGAGGGGGCACAGATACGCAGTATTTT
TRBJ2-2 TRBV6-5 many . CASSSRQTSGGELFF TGTGCCAGCAGTTCCCGACAGACCAGTGGCGGGGAGCTGTTTTTT
TRBJ2-7 TRBV12-3/TRBV12-4 . TRBD2 CASSLVAGALYEQYF TGTGCCAGCAGTTTAGTCGCGGGAGCGCTATACGAGCAGTACTTC
TRBJ2-3 TRBV5-1 many . CASSRTTADTQYF TGCGCCAGCAGTAGAACGACGGCAGATACGCAGTATTTT
TRBJ2-1 TRBV5-6 few TRBD2 CASSSVIAGGGGDEQFF TGTGCCAGCAGCTCCGTAATAGCGGGCGGAGGAGGCGATGAGCAGTTCTTC
TRBJ2-1 TRBV5-5 many TRBD2 CASSPRASGSHNEQFF TGTGCCAGCAGCCCCCGTGCTAGCGGGAGTCACAATGAGCAGTTCTTC
TRBJ1-4 TRBV18 few . CASSPPEGGEKLFF TGTGCCAGCTCACCACCGGAGGGGGGTGAAAAACTGTTTTTT
TRBJ1-1 TRBV10-1 . . CASSAMMNTEAFF TGCGCCAGCAGTGCCATGATGAACACTGAAGCTTTCTTT
TRBJ2-7 TRBV18 many . CASSEAPNPYEQYF TGTGCCAGCTCAGAAGCACCGAATCCCTACGAGCAGTACTTC
TRBJ2-7 TRBV2 . . CASRADTGGEQYF TGTGCCAGCAGAGCGGATACCGGCGGCGAGCAGTACTTC
TRBJ2-1 TRBV15 many TRBD2 CATSRESGGNNEQFF TGTGCCACCAGCAGAGAGAGCGGGGGAAACAATGAGCAGTTCTTC
TRBJ1-2 TRBV28 many TRBD1 CASSLLSGGDGYTF TGTGCCAGCAGTTTACTGTCAGGGGGCGATGGTTACACCTTC
TRBJ2-1 TRBV28 . TRBD2 CASSLLGPGRAIEQFF TGTGCCAGCAGTTTACTCGGGCCGGGGAGGGCCATTGAGCAGTTCTTC
TRBJ1-1 TRBV7-2 . . CASSWDASNTEAFF TGTGCCAGCAGCTGGGACGCCTCGAACACTGAAGCTTTCTTT
TRBJ2-1 TRBV7-6 few . CASSLIGVGEQFF TGTGCCAGCAGCTTAATCGGGGTGGGTGAGCAGTTCTTC
TRBJ1-3 TRBV4-1 few . CASSPTGSVGNTIYF TGCGCCAGCAGCCCCACAGGGTCTGTGGGAAACACCATATATTTT
TRBJ2-7 TRBV12-3/TRBV12-4 few TRBD2 CASSHRREYGYEQYF TGTGCCAGCAGTCACCGGCGGGAGTACGGCTACGAGCAGTACTTC
TRBJ1-2 TRBV6-2/TRBV6-3 many . CASSKQVNYGYTF TGTGCCAGCAGTAAACAGGTTAACTATGGCTACACCTTC